This passage covers 11 T cell receptor beta chains from one sample sequenced in a study of blood T cell repertoires in COVID-19 (TCRdb year 2020). The library relied on the immunoSEQ multiplex PCR assay. TCRdb obtained this table from immuneACCESS and retained in-frame rearrangements with V and J assigned. These tables miss some clones; where compared with another copy, unresolved V genes account for less than half of the shortfall, and the remainder is unexplained. Here the sample has approximately 190,000 clones; roughly four fifths occur a single time. The biggest ten clones account for approximately 5% of the sample. Material for sequencing was peripheral blood. Receptors were obtained from a woman between 70 and 85 years old with active or convalescent COVID-19.

V gene TRBV27 combines with J gene TRBJ2-7; 8 bases agree with TRBD2. V gave up 3 bases and J gave up 2 bases; unmatched junction bases: 6. CDR1 MNHEY and CDR2 SMNVEV come from the germline V gene (reference sequence). The CDR3 has 15 residues. The CDR3, as DNA: TGTGCCAGCAGTTTTAAGCGGGAGATAACCTACGAGCAGTACTTC. It is translated as CASSFKREITYEQYF.

The J gene is TRBJ2-1, the V gene TRBV3-1 (or the pseudogene TRBV3-2); D unresolved. Trimming took 0 bases from V and 8 from J, leaving 5 bases between them. There are 12 residues in the CDR3. Germline loops: CDR1 LGHDT, CDR2 YNNKEL (reference sequence). CDR3 nucleotides: TGTGCCAGCAGCCAAGATATATATGAGCAGTTCTTC. This codes for CASSQDIYEQFF.

This rearrangement joins TRBV9 to TRBJ2-7; possibly TRBD2 for D (6 bases). Germline CDR1 SGDLS, CDR2 YYNGEE. V was pared by 5 bases and J by 2 bases, with 14 bases between. The CDR3 loop spans 14 amino acids. The CDR3 coding sequence is TGTGCCAGCAGTGGGAGGCACGGAACCTACGAGCAGTACTTC. It encodes CASSGRHGTYEQYF.

This sequence joins TRBV9 and TRBJ2-1, with TRBD2 matching 10 bases. Germline trimming cut 6 bases from V and 5 bases from J; bases unmatched to any gene: 8. CDR3 length: 15 amino acids. The germline V gene has CDR1 SGDLS and CDR2 YYNGEE. The CDR3 DNA follows: TGTGCCAGCACCCACGGGACTAGCGCCAACAATGAGCAGTTCTTC. Its protein product is CASTHGTSANNEQFF.

In this sample, this clone turned up many times. The genes are TRBV28 and TRBJ2-1; 9 bases agree with TRBD2. Germline V lookup: CDR1 MDHEN, CDR2 SYDVKM. CDR3 length: 19 residues. V gave up 2 bases and J gave up 12 bases; unmatched junction bases: 23. The CDR3 DNA reads TGTGCCAGCAGTTTAGCTCGGGGGATGGTGGCGGGAGGGCCTTCTGTGCAGTTCTTC. It yields the protein CASSLARGMVAGGPSVQFF.

V and J are TRBV18 and TRBJ1-3; D call uncertain. This CDR3 has 16 amino acids. V gave up 4 bases and J gave up 2 bases, with 15 bases separating them. CDR1 and CDR2 from the germline V gene are KGHSH and LQKENI. CDR3 in amino acids: CASSRAKGSPGNTIYF. The CDR3 region has the DNA TGTGCCAGCTCACGGGCGAAAGGAAGTCCTGGAAACACCATATATTTT.

This clone was detected only a few times. The CDR3 spells CATSRDPVGRTSGNTIYF. The CDR3 coding sequence is TGTGCCACCAGCAGAGATCCGGTAGGGAGAACCTCTGGAAACACCATATATTTT. The chain couples TRBV15 to TRBJ1-3; no clear D. Between the trimmed V and J ends, which lost 0 bases and 0 bases, there was a span of 15 bases. The length of the CDR3 is 18 residues. Germline V gene lookup returns CDR1 LNHNV and CDR2 YYDKDF (reference sequence). The complete variable domain, with remaining parts taken from reference TRBV15 and TRBJ1-3, reads DAMVIQNPRYQVTQFGKPVTLSCSQTLNHNVMYWYQQKSSQAPKLLFHYYDKDFNNEADTPDNFQSRRPNTSFCFLDIRSPGLGDTAMYLCATSRDPVGRTSGNTIYFGEGSWLTVV.

This clone was counted between two and nine times. The chain recombines TRBV6-2 or TRBV6-3 with TRBJ2-7; D ambiguous. The CDR3 spans 14 residues. V was cut by 0 bases and J by 6 bases, with 12 bases left in between. CDR1 and CDR2 (germline): MNHEY, SVGEGT. The CDR3 sequence is CASSYSPGRLEQYF. Here the CDR3 DNA reads TGTGCCAGCAGTTACTCGCCGGGTAGGCTCGAGCAGTACTTC.

The chain links TRBV7-2 to TRBJ1-4, with a weak D call TRBD1 (5 bases). CDR3 length equals 14 residues. Germline V gene lookup returns CDR1 SGHTA and CDR2 FQGNSA. The ends were cut back, 6 bases at V and 0 bases at J, with 8 bases in the middle. In DNA form, the CDR3 reads TGTGCCAGCAGGCCAGGGTCAACTAATGAAAAACTGTTTTTT. It yields the protein CASRPGSTNEKLFF.

V usage is TRBV6-5 and J usage is TRBJ2-3; 7 positions agree with TRBD2. Germline V lookup: CDR1 MNHEY, CDR2 SVGAGI. V shed 6 bases, J shed 0 bases, and the junction held 3 bases outside the gene matches. The CDR3 is 14 amino acids. CDR3 sequence (DNA): TGTGCCAGCAGAGCGGGACCAAGCACAGATACGCAGTATTTT. This encodes CASRAGPSTDTQYF.

The V and J genes are TRBV6-5 and TRBJ2-7, with 8 nucleotides matching TRBD2. Trimming cost V 6 bases and J 7 bases; bases outside gene matches: 11. Germline CDR1 reads MNHEY; CDR2 reads SVGAGI. The CDR3 runs to 14 residues. The DNA for the CDR3 is TGTGCCAGCAGGGGCAGCGGGAGTTCGAAGGAGCAGTACTTC. Its protein is CASRGSGSSKEQYF.